A selection of T cell receptor beta chains follows, all from one sample in a study of T-cell reconstitution after alpha-beta-depleted transplantation in children. Each CDR3 protein gets one entry after TCRdb re-called the PCR reads with MiXCR. The table includes about 130,000 distinct CDR3 sequences, around 9.8% detected once. Sequencing was performed on PBMCs, mostly from graft donor cells, taken 180 days after TCRalphabeta/CD19-depleted stem cell transplant. All receptors come from a girl in the first two years of life who had a stem cell transplant for combined immunodeficiency, so the T cells may come from the graft donor. CDR3s include the opening cysteine and the closing phenylalanine or tryptophan. Fields, in order: clone size, V gene, D gene, J gene, CDR3 DNA, CDR3 protein. D genes are given only for firm matches. The listing skips clone size in some rows; elsewhere it reads once, few, many or a size class.

clone size: few; V gene: TRBV20-1; D gene: NA; J gene: TRBJ2-3; CDR3 DNA: TGCAGCAGCCGGGACCCGAAAAGATCCCCAGATACGCAGTATTTT; CDR3 protein: CSSRDPKRSPDTQYF
clone size: many; V gene: TRBV27; D gene: TRBD1; J gene: TRBJ2-6; CDR3 DNA: TGTGCCAGCAGTTTTAGAATCGGAGGACAGGGGTTAACTGGGGCCAACGTCCTGACTTTC; CDR3 protein: CASSFRIGGQGLTGANVLTF
clone size: many; V gene: TRBV30; D gene: NA; J gene: TRBJ2-3; CDR3 DNA: TGTGCCTGGAGGGTCCCCCTTGCCCTAACAGATACGCAGTATTTT; CDR3 protein: CAWRVPLALTDTQYF
clone size: NA; V gene: TRBV12-3/TRBV12-4; D gene: NA; J gene: TRBJ2-3; CDR3 DNA: TGTGCCAGCAGTCCCACGACGAAATATACGCAGTATTTT; CDR3 protein: CASSPTTKYTQYF
clone size: few; V gene: TRBV6-5; D gene: TRBD1; J gene: TRBJ1-4; CDR3 DNA: TGTGCCAGCAGTTACTCCGACAGGGACACTGAAAAACTGTTTTTT; CDR3 protein: CASSYSDRDTEKLFF
clone size: NA; V gene: TRBV11-2; D gene: NA; J gene: TRBJ1-3; CDR3 DNA: TGTGCCAGCAGCTTTAGGCAGGGGACACCATACTCTGGAAACACCATATATTTT; CDR3 protein: CASSFRQGTPYSGNTIYF
clone size: many; V gene: TRBV5-1; D gene: NA; J gene: TRBJ1-2; CDR3 DNA: TGCGCCAGCAGCTTAGACAGGAACTATGGCTACACCTTC; CDR3 protein: CASSLDRNYGYTF
clone size: NA; V gene: TRBV11-1; D gene: TRBD1; J gene: TRBJ2-7; CDR3 DNA: TGTGCCAGCAGTTGGTACCGCGGACAGGGGTCCTACGAGCAGTACTTC; CDR3 protein: CASSWYRGQGSYEQYF
clone size: few; V gene: TRBV11-1; D gene: TRBD2; J gene: TRBJ2-1; CDR3 DNA: TGTGCCAGCAGCACCCGAGGGCCTAGCGGGGATCCCGGTACCTCCTACAATGAGCAGTTCTTC; CDR3 protein: CASSTRGPSGDPGTSYNEQFF
clone size: few; V gene: TRBV11-2; D gene: NA; J gene: TRBJ1-3; CDR3 DNA: TGTGCCAGCAGCTTAGTCCGGGGTGGAAACACCATATATTTT; CDR3 protein: CASSLVRGGNTIYF
clone size: many; V gene: TRBV24-1; D gene: TRBD2; J gene: TRBJ2-3; CDR3 DNA: TGTGCCACCTCGCCAGCGGGAGACCCAGATACGCAGTATTTT; CDR3 protein: CATSPAGDPDTQYF
clone size: NA; V gene: TRBV12-3/TRBV12-4; D gene: TRBD1; J gene: TRBJ2-7; CDR3 DNA: TGTGCCAGCAGTTTTTCTTGGGGGACAGGCTACGAGCAGTACTTC; CDR3 protein: CASSFSWGTGYEQYF
clone size: NA; V gene: TRBV10-3; D gene: NA; J gene: TRBJ2-5; CDR3 DNA: TGTGCCATCAGTGAGCCTGGGGCGCGGAAAGAGACCCAGTACTTC; CDR3 protein: CAISEPGARKETQYF
clone size: NA; V gene: TRBV5-1; D gene: TRBD1; J gene: TRBJ2-5; CDR3 DNA: TGCGCCAGCAAAATTTCAGGACAGGCGAACGAAGAGACCCAGTACTTC; CDR3 protein: CASKISGQANEETQYF
clone size: NA; V gene: TRBV20-1; D gene: TRBD1; J gene: TRBJ1-2; CDR3 DNA: TGCAGTGCTAGAGATAGACAGGGCTTCTATGGCTACACCTTC; CDR3 protein: CSARDRQGFYGYTF
clone size: few; V gene: TRBV11-2; D gene: TRBD2; J gene: TRBJ2-5; CDR3 DNA: TGTGCCAGCAGCCCCACTAGCGGCATCCGTCGGACCCAGTACTTC; CDR3 protein: CASSPTSGIRRTQYF
clone size: NA; V gene: TRBV6-2/TRBV6-3; D gene: NA; J gene: TRBJ2-1; CDR3 DNA: TGTGCCAGCAGTTACGAATCGGGGGGCCGCAATGAGCAGTTCTTC; CDR3 protein: CASSYESGGRNEQFF
clone size: few; V gene: TRBV10-3; D gene: TRBD1; J gene: TRBJ2-1; CDR3 DNA: TGTGCCATCAGTGGACAGGGCAGCTCCTACAATGAGCAGTTCTTC; CDR3 protein: CAISGQGSSYNEQFF
clone size: NA; V gene: TRBV12-3/TRBV12-4; D gene: TRBD2; J gene: TRBJ2-1; CDR3 DNA: TGTGCCAGCAGCCAGACTAGCGGGGGGGCCGCTGAGCAGTTCTTC; CDR3 protein: CASSQTSGGAAEQFF
clone size: NA; V gene: TRBV12-3/TRBV12-4; D gene: NA; J gene: TRBJ2-3; CDR3 DNA: TGTGCCAGCAGTTTCTCAATGAAAACCGTTCTTAGCACAGATACGCAGTATTTT; CDR3 protein: CASSFSMKTVLSTDTQYF
clone size: NA; V gene: TRBV20-1; D gene: NA; J gene: TRBJ2-1; CDR3 DNA: TGCAGTGCTAGAGCTTTCCTAGCAGCCAACAATGAGCAGTTCTTC; CDR3 protein: CSARAFLAANNEQFF
clone size: NA; V gene: TRBV5-1; D gene: TRBD2; J gene: TRBJ2-7; CDR3 DNA: TGCGCCAGCAGCTCCAGCGGGAGGGTGTACGAGCAGTACTTC; CDR3 protein: CASSSSGRVYEQYF
clone size: NA; V gene: TRBV27; D gene: TRBD2; J gene: TRBJ2-2; CDR3 DNA: TGTGCCAGCAGTTTTGGGGGGGTCGACACCGGGGAGCTGTTTTTT; CDR3 protein: CASSFGGVDTGELFF
clone size: NA; V gene: TRBV5-1; D gene: NA; J gene: TRBJ2-6; CDR3 DNA: TGCGCCAGCAGCTTAAGGGGAGGATCTGGGGCCAACGTCCTGACTTTC; CDR3 protein: CASSLRGGSGANVLTF
clone size: NA; V gene: TRBV12-3/TRBV12-4; D gene: TRBD1; J gene: TRBJ2-1; CDR3 DNA: TGTGCCAGCAGTTTGACAGGGCCCAATGAGCAGTTCTTC; CDR3 protein: CASSLTGPNEQFF
clone size: many; V gene: TRBV20-1; D gene: TRBD2; J gene: TRBJ2-3; CDR3 DNA: TGCAGTGCTAGAAGGGCTAGCGGGAGGTCAGATACGCAGTATTTT; CDR3 protein: CSARRASGRSDTQYF
clone size: few; V gene: TRBV20-1; D gene: TRBD2; J gene: TRBJ2-7; CDR3 DNA: TGCAGTGCTAGGAGGGCTAGCGGGGTAAATGAGCAGTACTTC; CDR3 protein: CSARRASGVNEQYF
clone size: NA; V gene: TRBV10-3; D gene: TRBD2; J gene: TRBJ2-7; CDR3 DNA: TGTGCCATCGCCGGACTAGCGGGAGACGAGCAGTACTTC; CDR3 protein: CAIAGLAGDEQYF
clone size: NA; V gene: TRBV29-1; D gene: NA; J gene: TRBJ1-4; CDR3 DNA: TGCAGCGTTCAGGGATCTGCGGGTGAAAAACTGTTTTTT; CDR3 protein: CSVQGSAGEKLFF
clone size: NA; V gene: TRBV20-1; D gene: NA; J gene: TRBJ2-5; CDR3 DNA: TGCAGTGCTAGACAAGACAGATTCCAAGAGACCCAGTACTTC; CDR3 protein: CSARQDRFQETQYF
clone size: few; V gene: TRBV5-5; D gene: NA; J gene: TRBJ2-3; CDR3 DNA: TGTGCCAGCAGCTTGTTCTTCTTGAGTCCAGATACGCAGTATTTT; CDR3 protein: CASSLFFLSPDTQYF
clone size: many; V gene: TRBV10-3; D gene: TRBD2; J gene: TRBJ2-7; CDR3 DNA: TGTGCCATCAGTTCCCTAGCGGGAGAATCCTACGAGCAGTACTTC; CDR3 protein: CAISSLAGESYEQYF
clone size: NA; V gene: TRBV24-1; D gene: NA; J gene: TRBJ2-7; CDR3 DNA: TGTGCCACCAGTGATCGGAGAGGTTCCTACGAGCAGTACTTC; CDR3 protein: CATSDRRGSYEQYF
clone size: few; V gene: TRBV9; D gene: NA; J gene: TRBJ2-1; CDR3 DNA: TGTGCCAGCAGCGTAGGCGAGAATGAGCAGTTCTTC; CDR3 protein: CASSVGENEQFF
clone size: NA; V gene: TRBV11-1; D gene: TRBD2; J gene: TRBJ2-3; CDR3 DNA: TGTGCCAGCAGCTTCCTAGCGGGATCCCTTCTTGGAACAGATACGCAGTATTTT; CDR3 protein: CASSFLAGSLLGTDTQYF
clone size: few; V gene: TRBV11-2; D gene: TRBD2; J gene: TRBJ2-1; CDR3 DNA: TGTGCCAGCAGCCTTCTAGCGGAACCCCCTGGGGCCTACAATGAGCAGTTCTTC; CDR3 protein: CASSLLAEPPGAYNEQFF
clone size: few; V gene: TRBV11-2; D gene: TRBD2; J gene: TRBJ2-5; CDR3 DNA: TGTGCCAGCAGCTTAGAGCCACCCTCTAGCGGGAGAGGGAGAGAGACCCAGTACTTC; CDR3 protein: CASSLEPPSSGRGRETQYF
clone size: few; V gene: TRBV9; D gene: NA; J gene: TRBJ2-6; CDR3 DNA: TGTGCCAGCAGCGTAGGCGGAGGGCTAGCCGGGGCCAACGTCCTGACTTTC; CDR3 protein: CASSVGGGLAGANVLTF
clone size: NA; V gene: TRBV28; D gene: TRBD1; J gene: TRBJ1-5; CDR3 DNA: TGTGCCAGCAGTTCAAAGGGGGCGGTTCAGCCCCAGCATTTT; CDR3 protein: CASSSKGAVQPQHF
clone size: few; V gene: TRBV6-5; D gene: NA; J gene: TRBJ2-3; CDR3 DNA: TGTGCCAGCAGTTCGAATATCTTGGACACCCTAGGCACAGATACGCAGTATTTT; CDR3 protein: CASSSNILDTLGTDTQYF
clone size: NA; V gene: TRBV18; D gene: TRBD1; J gene: TRBJ1-2; CDR3 DNA: TGTGCCAGCTCACCGACAGGGTTAGCTAACTATGGCTACACCTTC; CDR3 protein: CASSPTGLANYGYTF
clone size: NA; V gene: TRBV5-4; D gene: NA; J gene: TRBJ2-3; CDR3 DNA: TGTGCCAGCAGCGATGCGAAGTTCTCAGATACGCAGTATTTT; CDR3 protein: CASSDAKFSDTQYF
clone size: many; V gene: TRBV28; D gene: TRBD2; J gene: TRBJ2-1; CDR3 DNA: TGTGCCAGCAGTTTCGTTGGTAGCGGGAGCGCTCTCTCCTACAATGAGCAGTTCTTC; CDR3 protein: CASSFVGSGSALSYNEQFF
clone size: NA; V gene: TRBV20-1; D gene: TRBD1; J gene: TRBJ1-5; CDR3 DNA: TGCAGTGCTAGAGCCTTTGAGAGACAGGGCCGATATAGCAATCAGCCCCAGCATTTT; CDR3 protein: CSARAFERQGRYSNQPQHF
clone size: few; V gene: TRBV20-1; D gene: TRBD2; J gene: TRBJ2-7; CDR3 DNA: TGCAGTGCTAGAGATCGGTATAGCGGGACCTTACGGGGGGACGAGCAGTACTTC; CDR3 protein: CSARDRYSGTLRGDEQYF
clone size: few; V gene: TRBV12-3/TRBV12-4; D gene: NA; J gene: TRBJ2-4; CDR3 DNA: TGTGCCAGCAGGGGCGGCAGACTAGCCAAAAACATTCAGTACTTC; CDR3 protein: CASRGGRLAKNIQYF
clone size: many; V gene: TRBV6-2/TRBV6-3; D gene: NA; J gene: TRBJ2-5; CDR3 DNA: TGTGCCAGCAGTTACCCGACAGAGCACCAAGAGACCCAGTACTTC; CDR3 protein: CASSYPTEHQETQYF
clone size: few; V gene: TRBV10-3; D gene: NA; J gene: TRBJ2-2; CDR3 DNA: TGTGCCATCAGTGAGTCGAATACCGGGGAGCTGTTTTTT; CDR3 protein: CAISESNTGELFF
clone size: NA; V gene: TRBV20-1; D gene: NA; J gene: TRBJ2-7; CDR3 DNA: TGCAGTGCTTCCTTCCTACAGGGAGACGAGGACGATCAGTACTTC; CDR3 protein: CSASFLQGDEDDQYF
clone size: NA; V gene: TRBV7-8; D gene: NA; J gene: TRBJ2-7; CDR3 DNA: TGTGCCAGCAGCCCCCCCCGAGTCGAGCAGTACTTC; CDR3 protein: CASSPPRVEQYF
clone size: NA; V gene: TRBV7-6; D gene: TRBD1; J gene: TRBJ2-3; CDR3 DNA: TGTGCCAGCAGCTTGAGACAGGGGGCGAGGGATACGCAGTATTTT; CDR3 protein: CASSLRQGARDTQYF
clone size: many; V gene: TRBV11-2; D gene: TRBD2; J gene: TRBJ2-3; CDR3 DNA: TGTGCCAGCAGCTTAGGGGGGGGTACGCAGTATTTT; CDR3 protein: CASSLGGGTQYF
clone size: NA; V gene: TRBV3-1; D gene: NA; J gene: TRBJ1-4; CDR3 DNA: TGTGCCAGCAGCCAAGATCGAAAGGAAAATGAAAAACTGTTTTTT; CDR3 protein: CASSQDRKENEKLFF
clone size: many; V gene: TRBV7-3; D gene: NA; J gene: TRBJ2-1; CDR3 DNA: TGTGCCAGCAGCTTGGGGGACAAGCAGTTCTTC; CDR3 protein: CASSLGDKQFF